This T cell receptor (beta chain) was identified during a study of OX40 agonist ivuxolimab in advanced cancers. Notes on the research overall: Ivuxolimab was a fully human IgG2 agonistic monoclonal antibody targeting the costimulatory receptor OX40 (CD134). In the dose-escalation cohort, 82.7% of patients were male, and the mean age was roughly 60 years, with a range of roughly 20 to 85. Peripheral TCRbeta sequencing aimed to test whether ivuxolimab altered TCR sequence diversity and caused clonal T-cell expansion. Intravenous ivuxolimab was administered to patients every 2 weeks at six dose levels: 0.01, 0.1, 0.3, 1.5, 3 and 10 mg/kg. Prior anti-PD-1, anti-PD-L1 or anti-CTLA-4 therapy was permitted, and 30% to 45% of dose-escalation patients had received checkpoint inhibitors. Partial responses were achieved by three dose-escalation patients, of whom one had hepatocellular carcinoma and two had cutaneous melanoma. Of the approximately 50 dose-escalation patients, hepatocellular carcinoma was present in around 20, melanoma in some 15, renal cell carcinoma in 9 and head and neck cancer in 9. The paper reports the monotherapy dose-escalation portion (N of about 52 patients) of the phase I ivuxolimab trial. The paper's findings and limits, for the study overall: Which antigens the clonally expanded peripheral T cells were specific for was not determined. Clonal expansion of both CD4+ and CD8+ blood T cells was observed from baseline to week 6 at doses 0.1 to 3.0 mg/kg. In partial responders in the 0.1-3.0 mg/kg groups, normalized peripheral clonal expansion was found to be among the lowest, especially among CD8+ T cells. Low levels of normalized T-cell clonal expansion were also seen in some patients who did not respond. After ivuxolimab, CD8+ T cells had more expanded clones than CD4+ T cells on average.

Genomic DNA was isolated from the sorted cells so that the TCRbeta CDR3 region could be sequenced. The immunoSEQ Assay was used to sequence the TCRbeta CDR3 regions. Imported from immuneACCESS, the table was reduced by TCRdb to in-frame sequences with V and J called. These copies leave out some clones; in studies compared against another copy, an unresolved V gene accounts for under half, and the cause of the remainder is not known. The table for this sample lists 70,000 to 95,000 clones; roughly 84% of them were counted only once. The ten largest clones capture about 4% of the sample. The trial excluded patients who had a history of autoimmune disease or were on systemic immunosuppression. Peripheral blood for TCR sequencing was collected from all dose cohorts at baseline, on cycle 4 day 1, and on cycle 7 day 1. The samples were drawn from a first-in-human, open-label, multicenter phase I dose-escalation trial of ivuxolimab. Adults with locally advanced or metastatic head and neck squamous cell, hepatocellular, melanoma or renal cell carcinoma were enrolled in the trial. Before TCR sequencing, CD4+ T cells and CD8+ T cells were sorted from peripheral blood as separate populations.

With respect to this clone: The antigen this receptor binds is unknown. Base qualities are missing; no much larger clone stands one base away.

Material: CD4+ or CD8+ T cells sorted from blood, obtained in a trial of the OX40 agonist ivuxolimab. This clonotype originated in an adult with an advanced solid tumor such as melanoma, head and neck, liver or kidney cancer.

The DNA sequence is TGCGCCAGCAGCTTGGATCTAGCGGGGTCCTACGAGCAGTACTTC. This encodes CASSLDLAGSYEQYF. The V gene is TRBV5-1 and the J gene is TRBJ2-7; TRBD2 matches 9 bases in the middle. From a lookup of the germline V gene, CDR1 and CDR2 are SGHRS and YFSETQ. For this chain, trimming is 0 bases at the V end and 1 base at the J end, and the number of junction bases without a gene match is 2. The CDR3 measures 15 amino acids from cysteine to phenylalanine. The retained sequence is limited to the CDR3, 45 bases, with the frame set at the first base.